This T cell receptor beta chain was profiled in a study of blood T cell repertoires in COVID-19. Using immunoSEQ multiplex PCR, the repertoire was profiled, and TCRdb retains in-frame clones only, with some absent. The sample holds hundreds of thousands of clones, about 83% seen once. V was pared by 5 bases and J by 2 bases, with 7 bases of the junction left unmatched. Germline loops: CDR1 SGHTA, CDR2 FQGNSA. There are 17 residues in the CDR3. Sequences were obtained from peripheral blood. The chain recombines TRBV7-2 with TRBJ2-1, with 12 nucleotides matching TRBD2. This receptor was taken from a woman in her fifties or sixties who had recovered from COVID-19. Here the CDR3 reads CASSALAGGPPYNEQFF. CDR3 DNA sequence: TGTGCCAGCAGCGCCCTAGCGGGGGGGCCTCCCTACAATGAGCAGTTCTTC. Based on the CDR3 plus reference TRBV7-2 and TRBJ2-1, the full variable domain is GAGVSQSPSNKVTEKGKDVELRCDPISGHTALYWYRQSLGQGLEFLIYFQGNSAPDKSGLPSDRFSAERTGGSVSTLTIQRTQQEDSAVYLCASSALAGGPPYNEQFFGPGTRLTVL.